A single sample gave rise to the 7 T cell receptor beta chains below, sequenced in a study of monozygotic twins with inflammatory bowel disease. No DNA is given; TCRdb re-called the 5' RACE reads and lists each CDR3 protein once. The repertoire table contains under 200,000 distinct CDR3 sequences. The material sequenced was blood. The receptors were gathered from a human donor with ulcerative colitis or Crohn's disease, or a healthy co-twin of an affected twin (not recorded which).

The CDR3 is CSARRAASYDNEQFF. This sequence joins TRBV20-1 and TRBJ2-1; with no DNA, the TCRdb D assignment of TRBD1 cannot be verified. CDR1 is DFQATT, CDR2 SNEGSKA, per germline (reference sequence). The CDR3 is 15 residues long.

The CDR3 sequence is CASSLEGRGRIFYEQYF. This chain joins TRBV11-2 and TRBJ2-7; the TCRdb call, TRBD2, lacks DNA for checking. CDR1 and CDR2 (germline): SGHAT, FQNNGV. The CDR3 has 17 amino acids.

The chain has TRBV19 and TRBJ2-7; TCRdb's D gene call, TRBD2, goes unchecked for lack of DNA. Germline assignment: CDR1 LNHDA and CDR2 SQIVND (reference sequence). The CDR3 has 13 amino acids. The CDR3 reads CASSRGRDYEQYF.

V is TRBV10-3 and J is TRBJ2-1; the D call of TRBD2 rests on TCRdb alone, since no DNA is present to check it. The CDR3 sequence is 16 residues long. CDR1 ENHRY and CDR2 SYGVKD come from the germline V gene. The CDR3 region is CAIRALESGSSTEQFF.

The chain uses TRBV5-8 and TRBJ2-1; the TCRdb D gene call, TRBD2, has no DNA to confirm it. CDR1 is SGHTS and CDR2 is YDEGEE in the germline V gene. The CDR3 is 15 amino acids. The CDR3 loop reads CASSLRTSGSYEQFF.

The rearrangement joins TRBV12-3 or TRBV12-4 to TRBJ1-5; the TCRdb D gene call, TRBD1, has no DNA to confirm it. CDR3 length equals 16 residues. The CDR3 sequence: CASSPRGDYSNQPQHF.

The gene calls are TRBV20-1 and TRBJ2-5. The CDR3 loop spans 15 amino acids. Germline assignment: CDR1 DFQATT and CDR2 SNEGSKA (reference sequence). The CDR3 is CSAHANLEDQETQYF.